This TCR beta chain was obtained from a study of cytomegalovirus exposure and HLA in healthy donors. Study results and limitations: Sequencing had likely introduced a cluster of highly shared sequence variants as an artifact.

PCR employed 60 Vbeta and 13 Jbeta primers. The method was immunoSEQ multiplex PCR; TCRdb's version includes in-frame clones alone and lacks a portion of them. The sample carries 100,000 or so clones, roughly 81% recorded once. In this sample, this clone turned up once. Its antigen remains unknown. Different DNA sequences within this sample yield the same CDR3. The receptor was isolated from a man aged 35 to 55 in good health and CMV-seronegative. Sample: PBMCs.

The CDR3 protein is CSVEQGNTEAFF. CDR3 sequence (DNA): TGCAGCGTTGAACAGGGGAACACTGAAGCTTTCTTT. The chain links TRBV29-1 to TRBJ1-1, with TRBD1 as a possible D gene (5 bases). This CDR3 contains 12 residues. Germline V lookup: CDR1 SQVTM, CDR2 ANQGSEA. V lost 2 bases to trimming and J lost 1 base, with 5 bases between them.